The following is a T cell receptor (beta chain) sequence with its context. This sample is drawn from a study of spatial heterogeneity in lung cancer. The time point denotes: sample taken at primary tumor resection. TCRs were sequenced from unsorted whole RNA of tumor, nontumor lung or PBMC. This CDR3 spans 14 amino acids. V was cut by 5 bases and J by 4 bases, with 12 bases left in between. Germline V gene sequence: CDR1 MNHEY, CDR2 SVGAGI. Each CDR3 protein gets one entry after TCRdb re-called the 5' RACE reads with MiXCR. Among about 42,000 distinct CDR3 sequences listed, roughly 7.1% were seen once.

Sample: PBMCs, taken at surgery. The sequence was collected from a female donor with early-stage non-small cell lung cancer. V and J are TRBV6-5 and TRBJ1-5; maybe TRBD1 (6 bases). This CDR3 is CASSRTVQNQPQHF. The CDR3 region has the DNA TGTGCCAGCAGTCGGACAGTACAAAATCAGCCCCAGCATTTT.